These 22 T cell receptor beta chains originate from one sample sequenced in a study of spatial heterogeneity in lung cancer. In TCRdb, the 5' RACE reads were re-called with MiXCR into one record per CDR3 protein. The data hold approximately 40,000 distinct CDR3 sequences, with roughly 15% observed a single time. Sample time point: sample taken at primary tumor resection. Whole RNA obtained from tumor, nontumor lung or frozen PBMC underwent sequencing without sorting. The input for sequencing was PBMCs, taken at surgery. The source is a male donor with early-stage non-small cell lung cancer.

In its sample, this clonotype was seen a few times. The rearrangement links TRBV28 to TRBJ2-3; D possibly corresponds to TRBD2 (5 bases). The ends were cut back, 9 bases at V and 4 bases at J, with 23 bases in the middle. The germline V gene encodes CDR1 MDHEN and CDR2 SYDVKM. The CDR3 spans 16 residues. The CDR3 DNA reads as TGTGCCAGTAAAACCGCCGGGCTAGCAGGCGCAGATACGCAGTATTTT. It specifies CASKTAGLAGADTQYF.

The sample holds a few counts of this clonotype. J is TRBJ2-5 and V is TRBV7-2, with D possibly being TRBD2 (5 bases). Germline CDR1 reads SGHTA; CDR2 reads FQGNSA. Trimming took off 4 bases at V and 2 bases at J, with 8 bases between the two ends. This CDR3 comprises 13 residues. The chain's CDR3 is CASSSTRQETQYF. In nucleotides, the CDR3 is TGTGCCAGCAGCTCTACTAGACAAGAGACCCAGTACTTC.

This clonotype was seen ten or more times. In DNA form, the CDR3 reads TGTGCCAGCAGCCTCTCGGGCCACACTGAAGCTTTCTTT. Translating it yields CASSLSGHTEAFF. V gene TRBV3-1 combines with J gene TRBJ1-1, with D hard to call. With 4 bases removed from V and 3 bases from J, the gap between germline ends came to 9 bases. Germline CDR1 reads LGHDT; CDR2 reads YNNKEL (reference sequence). This CDR3 is built from 13 residues.

This clonotype was counted a few times. This chain links TRBV4-1 with TRBJ1-6, with unresolved D. Trimming pared 0 bases from V and 7 bases from J, leaving 16 bases between. This CDR3 spans 17 amino acids. CDR1 is MGHRA, CDR2 YSYEKL, per germline. The CDR3 loop reads CASSQELTNGENSPLHF. Here the CDR3 DNA reads TGCGCCAGCAGCCAAGAATTGACAAACGGGGAGAATTCACCCCTCCACTTT.

This clonotype was counted between two and nine times. The rearrangement joins TRBV7-2 to TRBJ2-7; a possible D gene is TRBD1 (5 bases). The V end lost 2 bases, the J end lost 2 bases, and 10 bases lay between the germline ends. Germline lookup yields CDR1 SGHTA and CDR2 FQGNSA. CDR3 length: 14 amino acids. The CDR3 region has the DNA TGTGCCAGCAGCTTAAGGGGAATCGCCTACGAGCAGTACTTC. Protein product: CASSLRGIAYEQYF.

This clonotype was observed at least ten times. This chain uses TRBV28 with TRBJ1-4; D unresolved. Trimming pared 8 bases from V and 6 bases from J, leaving 7 bases between. Germline V CDR1 and CDR2: MDHEN, SYDVKM. CDR3 length: 11 residues. The CDR3 loop reads CASADHEKLFF. CDR3 sequence (DNA): TGTGCCAGCGCCGATCATGAAAAACTGTTTTTT.

This clonotype has a count of ten or more. This chain links TRBV7-9 with TRBJ1-1; maybe TRBD1 (5 bases). This CDR3 contains 17 residues. Trimming took off 5 bases at V and 4 bases at J, with 23 bases between the two ends. Germline-derived CDR1 and CDR2 are SEHNR and FQNEAQ (reference sequence). The CDR3 bases are TGTGCCAGCAGCCCCGGTCTAGTGAAGGGGCTGGTCACTGAAGCTTTCTTT. Translation gives CASSPGLVKGLVTEAFF.

The chain carries TRBV20-1 and TRBJ1-2; D is possibly TRBD1 (5 bases). Looked up from germline, CDR1 is DFQATT and CDR2 is SNEGSKA (reference sequence). V gave up 6 bases and J gave up 5 bases, with 19 bases separating them. CDR3 length: 14 amino acids. The CDR3 DNA is TGCAGTGCCCTAGGGACCAGTCTGGAATATGGCTACACCTTC. Its translation is CSALGTSLEYGYTF.

This clonotype was seen once. This chain connects TRBV20-1 to TRBJ1-5; the D gene is possibly TRBD1 (5 bases). CDR3 length: 14 amino acids. The ends were cut back, 6 bases at V and 5 bases at J, with 17 bases in the middle. Germline V gives CDR1 DFQATT, CDR2 SNEGSKA (reference sequence). The CDR3 reads CSAGTSIRDQPQHF. Written as DNA, the CDR3 is TGCAGTGCCGGGACCTCCATCAGGGATCAGCCCCAGCATTTT.

This clonotype is categorized as medium-sized. V gene TRBV7-9 combines with J gene TRBJ2-3, with a weak D call TRBD1 (7 bases). Germline V gives CDR1 SEHNR, CDR2 FQNEAQ (reference sequence). V lost 4 bases, J lost 0 bases, and 14 bases lay in between. This CDR3 has 16 residues. The CDR3 is CASSSQGGTSTDTQYF. The CDR3, as DNA: TGTGCCAGCAGCTCCCAGGGGGGAACTAGCACAGATACGCAGTATTTT.

The chain uses TRBV5-1 and TRBJ1-1, with TRBD1 matching over 10 bases. Germline V gene lookup returns CDR1 SGHRS and CDR2 YFSETQ. The CDR3 has 14 amino acids. Trimming at V came to 1 base and at J to 4 bases, leaving 1 base not matched to a gene. The DNA for the CDR3 is TGCGCCAGCAGCTTGTGGGACAGGGGCACTGAAGCTTTCTTT. As protein: CASSLWDRGTEAFF. Complete variable domain (other parts from reference TRBV5-1 and TRBJ1-1): KAGVTQTPRYLIKTRGQQVTLSCSPISGHRSVSWYQQTPGQGLQFLFEYFSETQRNKGNFPGRFSGRQFSNSRSEMNVSTLELGDSALYLCASSLWDRGTEAFFGQGTRLTVV.

This clonotype was picked up a small number of times. V is TRBV19 and J is TRBJ2-7, with 9 bases matching TRBD1. Germline V lookup: CDR1 LNHDA, CDR2 SQIVND (reference sequence). The CDR3 consists of 13 residues. V gave up 4 bases and J gave up 3 bases; unmatched junction bases: 1. CDR3 in amino acids: CASSRGQGYEQYF. The CDR3 nucleotides are TGTGCCAGTAGTAGGGGACAGGGCTACGAGCAGTACTTC.

The rearrangement links TRBV12-3 or TRBV12-4 to TRBJ2-1; 8 positions match TRBD1. There are 13 residues in the CDR3. V dropped 5 bases and J dropped 9; count of bases not matched to a gene: 6. The CDR3 reads CASSRRQGSEQFF. The CDR3 nucleotides are TGTGCCAGCAGTAGACGACAGGGGTCTGAGCAGTTCTTC.

The chain uses TRBV20-1 and TRBJ1-2; a possible D gene is TRBD1 (6 bases). CDR3 length: 12 amino acids. V was clipped by 5 bases and J by 3 bases, with 10 bases between them. The V gene's germline CDR1 is DFQATT and CDR2 SNEGSKA (reference sequence). The CDR3 DNA reads as TGCAGTGCTCCGACAGGCCACTATGGCTACACCTTC. Residues: CSAPTGHYGYTF.

The sample holds many counts of this clonotype. The CDR3 is CASSRGRIFQETQYF. CDR3 DNA sequence: TGTGCCAGCAGCCGGGGGAGAATCTTCCAAGAGACCCAGTACTTC. The chain carries TRBV7-9 and TRBJ2-5; D is possibly TRBD2 (6 bases). V lost 5 bases, J lost 1 base, and 14 bases lay in between. CDR3 length: 15 residues. Looked up from germline, CDR1 is SEHNR and CDR2 is FQNEAQ (reference sequence).

This clonotype was seen more than once but under ten times. The chain uses TRBV18 and TRBJ2-7; D gene unclear. Germline CDR1 and CDR2: KGHSH and LQKENI. This CDR3 region has 13 residues. Trimming took 4 bases from V and 3 from J, leaving 10 bases between them. The DNA for the CDR3 is TGTGCCAGCTCACTTGAGACCAACTACGAGCAGTACTTC. This translates into CASSLETNYEQYF.

The rearrangement links TRBV12-3 or TRBV12-4 to TRBJ1-3; D call uncertain. The CDR3 loop spans 13 amino acids. V was trimmed by 3 bases and J by 7 bases, leaving 10 bases between them. The CDR3 nucleotides read TGTGCCAGCAGTTTTGTGGTGGTGAACACCATATATTTT. It is translated as CASSFVVVNTIYF.

At least ten counts were recorded for this clonotype. The V gene is TRBV5-1, the J gene TRBJ2-7; 7 bases are a match to TRBD1. With V trimmed by 4 bases and J by 4 bases, 14 bases remained unmatched. CDR3 size: 16 residues. CDR1 and CDR2 (germline): SGHRS, YFSETQ. The CDR3 region is CASSPNLGQSPYEQYF. CDR3 nucleotide sequence: TGCGCCAGCAGCCCTAACCTGGGACAGTCCCCTTACGAGCAGTACTTC. The full variable domain, its missing parts supplied by reference TRBV5-1 and TRBJ2-7, is KAGVTQTPRYLIKTRGQQVTLSCSPISGHRSVSWYQQTPGQGLQFLFEYFSETQRNKGNFPGRFSGRQFSNSRSEMNVSTLELGDSALYLCASSPNLGQSPYEQYFGPGTRLTVT.

This clonotype was recorded a few times. The chain is built from TRBV28 and TRBJ2-7, with unresolved D. CDR1 and CDR2 from the germline V gene are MDHEN and SYDVKM. Trimming removed 5 bases at V and 4 bases at J, with 9 bases between. The CDR3 covers 12 residues. The CDR3 loop reads CASSGNYYEQYF. For the CDR3, the DNA is TGTGCCAGCAGTGGGAACTATTACGAGCAGTACTTC.

This clonotype was counted between two and nine times. The chain uses TRBV7-2 and TRBJ1-1, with D unresolved. From germline, CDR1 is SGHTA and CDR2 FQGNSA. This CDR3 region has 15 residues. V was pared by 1 base and J by 4 bases, with 13 bases between. The CDR3 here is CASSLVARALTEAFF. The CDR3 DNA sequence: TGTGCCAGCAGCTTAGTGGCAAGGGCCCTCACTGAAGCTTTCTTT.

This clonotype was found a few times. This chain joins TRBV18 and TRBJ1-6; 9 nucleotides align to TRBD1. In germline, CDR1 is KGHSH, CDR2 LQKENI. The CDR3 is made up of 15 amino acids. Trimming cost V 3 bases and J 10 bases; bases outside gene matches: 7. The DNA of the CDR3 is TGTGCCAGCTCACCTGGGACAGGGAGAAGCTCACCCCTCCACTTT. This gives the protein CASSPGTGRSSPLHF.

This clonotype was seen only a few times. The V call is TRBV10-3, the J call TRBJ1-5, with D tentatively TRBD1 (6 bases). Looked up from germline, CDR1 is ENHRY and CDR2 is SYGVKD. The CDR3 has 14 residues. Trimming shortened V by 6 bases and J by 0 bases, and 9 bases separated the two germline ends. Here the CDR3 reads CAISRTASNQPQHF. CDR3 DNA sequence: TGTGCCATCAGCCGGACAGCTAGCAATCAGCCCCAGCATTTT.